This TCR beta chain was sequenced in a study of blood T cell repertoires in COVID-19. In the original workflow: Reference gene primer amplification gave nucleated cell count estimates. Only in-frame clones appear in the TCRdb table, and some are missing; sequencing was by immunoSEQ multiplex PCR. For V, J and clone size, that table is used; D and trimming come from the DNA. Altogether more than 150,000 clones are present, nearly 80% being singletons, with the ten largest covering around 15%. The CDR3 sequence is 13 residues long. Trimming at V came to 5 bases and at J to 5 bases, leaving 5 bases not matched to a gene. Germline CDR1 is SGHDT and CDR2 is YYEEEE. Cohorts were determined from participant-reported clinical history.

Sequencing was performed on PBMCs or T cells enriched from blood (not recorded which). The receptor was isolated from a man in his sixties who had been exposed to COVID-19. The chain has TRBV5-6 and TRBJ2-7, with TRBD1 matching 9 bases. CDR3 sequence: CASSWTGVDEQYF. The CDR3 DNA follows: TGTGCCAGCAGTTGGACAGGGGTCGACGAGCAGTACTTC.